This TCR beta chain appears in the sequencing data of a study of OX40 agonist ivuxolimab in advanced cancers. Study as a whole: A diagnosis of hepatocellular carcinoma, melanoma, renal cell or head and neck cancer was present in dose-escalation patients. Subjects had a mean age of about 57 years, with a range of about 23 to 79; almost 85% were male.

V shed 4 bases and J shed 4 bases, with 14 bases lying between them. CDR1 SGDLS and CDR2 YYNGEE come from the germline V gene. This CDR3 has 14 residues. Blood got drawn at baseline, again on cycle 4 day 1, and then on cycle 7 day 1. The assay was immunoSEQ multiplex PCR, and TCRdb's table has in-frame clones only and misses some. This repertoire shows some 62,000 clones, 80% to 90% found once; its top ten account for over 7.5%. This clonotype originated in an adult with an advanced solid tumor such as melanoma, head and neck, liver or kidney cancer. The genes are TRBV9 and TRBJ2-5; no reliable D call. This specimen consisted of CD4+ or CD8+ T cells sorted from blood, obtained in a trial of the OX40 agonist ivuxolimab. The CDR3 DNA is TGTGCCAGCAGCAAGACCCTCCAATCAGAGACCCAGTACTTC. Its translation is CASSKTLQSETQYF.